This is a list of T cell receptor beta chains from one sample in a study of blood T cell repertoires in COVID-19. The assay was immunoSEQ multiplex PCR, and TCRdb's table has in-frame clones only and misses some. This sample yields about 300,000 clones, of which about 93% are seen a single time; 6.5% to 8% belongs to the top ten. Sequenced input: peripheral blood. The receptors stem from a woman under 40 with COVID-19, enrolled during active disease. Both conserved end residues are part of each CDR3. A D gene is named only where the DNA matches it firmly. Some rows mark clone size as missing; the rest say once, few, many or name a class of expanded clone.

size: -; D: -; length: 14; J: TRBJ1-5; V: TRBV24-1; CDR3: CATSDLSTDQPQHF; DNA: TGTGCCACCAGTGATTTGTCCACAGATCAGCCCCAGCATTTT
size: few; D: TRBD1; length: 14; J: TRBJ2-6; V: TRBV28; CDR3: CASDRGGGANVLTF; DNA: TGTGCCAGCGACAGGGGTGGAGGGGCCAACGTCCTGACTTTC
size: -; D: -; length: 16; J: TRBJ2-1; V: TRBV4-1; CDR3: CASSQEGQGGWNEQFF; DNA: TGCGCCAGCAGCCAAGAAGGGCAGGGCGGTTGGAATGAGCAGTTCTTC
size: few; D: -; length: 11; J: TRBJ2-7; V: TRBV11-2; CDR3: CASSSTYEQYF; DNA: TGTGCCAGCAGCTCCACCTACGAGCAGTACTTC
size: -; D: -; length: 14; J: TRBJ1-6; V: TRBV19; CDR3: CASNRGPGDSPLHF; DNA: TGTGCCAGCAACCGCGGCCCGGGGGATTCACCCCTCCACTTT
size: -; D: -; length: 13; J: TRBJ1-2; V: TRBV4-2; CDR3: CASSQVAVDGYTF; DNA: TGTGCCAGCAGCCAAGTGGCGGTAGATGGCTACACCTTC
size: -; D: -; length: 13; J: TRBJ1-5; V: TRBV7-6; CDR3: CASSPSQNQPQHF; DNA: TGTGCCAGCAGCCCCTCACAAAATCAGCCCCAGCATTTT
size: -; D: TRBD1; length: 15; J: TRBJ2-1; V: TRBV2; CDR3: CASSGDRVALNEQFF; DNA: TGTGCCAGCAGTGGGGACAGGGTAGCCCTTAATGAGCAGTTCTTC
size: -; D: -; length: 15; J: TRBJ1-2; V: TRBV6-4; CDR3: CASSDLQGLLEGYTF; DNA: TGTGCCAGCAGTGACCTTCAGGGCCTACTTGAAGGCTACACCTTC
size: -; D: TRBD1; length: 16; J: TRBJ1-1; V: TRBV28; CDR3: CASSLGTGNTNTEAFF; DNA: TGTGCCAGCAGTTTAGGGACAGGCAACACTAACACTGAAGCTTTCTTT
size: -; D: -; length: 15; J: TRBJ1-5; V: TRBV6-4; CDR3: CASSPMGGSNQPQHF; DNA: TGTGCCAGCAGTCCGATGGGGGGGAGCAATCAGCCCCAGCATTTT
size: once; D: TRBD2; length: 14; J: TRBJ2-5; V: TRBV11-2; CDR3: CASSGTSGRETQYF; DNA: TGTGCCAGCAGCGGGACTAGCGGGAGAGAGACCCAGTACTTC
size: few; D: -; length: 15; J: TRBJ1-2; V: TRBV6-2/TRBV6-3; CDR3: CASSWSEGAIYGYTF; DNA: TGTGCCAGCAGTTGGTCTGAGGGAGCGATCTATGGCTACACCTTC
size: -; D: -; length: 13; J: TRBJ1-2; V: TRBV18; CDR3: CASSPRLDYGYTF; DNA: TGTGCCAGCTCACCAAGACTTGACTATGGCTACACCTTC
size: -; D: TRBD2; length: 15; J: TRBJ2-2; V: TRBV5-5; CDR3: CASSLTSGRAGELFF; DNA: TGTGCCAGCAGCTTGACTAGCGGGAGAGCCGGGGAGCTGTTTTTT
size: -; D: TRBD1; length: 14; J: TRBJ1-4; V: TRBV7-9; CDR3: CASTRQGAGEKLFF; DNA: TGTGCCAGCACCCGACAGGGGGCGGGTGAAAAACTGTTTTTT
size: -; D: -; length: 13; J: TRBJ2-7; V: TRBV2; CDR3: CASNSGPGDEQYF; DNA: TGTGCCAGCAACTCGGGCCCCGGGGATGAGCAGTACTTC
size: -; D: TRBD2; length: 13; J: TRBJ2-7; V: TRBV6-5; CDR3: CASTQRERYEQYF; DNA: TGTGCCAGCACACAGCGGGAGAGGTACGAGCAGTACTTC
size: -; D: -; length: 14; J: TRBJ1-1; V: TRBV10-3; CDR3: CAISLRALDTEAFF; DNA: TGTGCCATCAGTCTCAGGGCCCTGGACACTGAAGCTTTCTTT
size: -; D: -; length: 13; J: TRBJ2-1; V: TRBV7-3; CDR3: CASRSPPDNEQFF; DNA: TGTGCCAGCAGGTCCCCCCCGGACAATGAGCAGTTCTTC
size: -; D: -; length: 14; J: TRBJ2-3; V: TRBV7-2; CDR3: CASSGGRLADTQYF; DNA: TGTGCCAGCAGCGGAGGGAGACTAGCAGATACGCAGTATTTT
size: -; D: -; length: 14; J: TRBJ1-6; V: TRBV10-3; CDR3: CAIKREGDNSPLHF; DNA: TGTGCCATCAAGCGAGAGGGTGATAATTCACCCCTCCACTTT
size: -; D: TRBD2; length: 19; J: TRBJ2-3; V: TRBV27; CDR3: CASSRELAGAKRGPDTQYF; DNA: TGTGCCAGCAGCCGGGAACTAGCGGGAGCGAAACGGGGTCCAGATACGCAGTATTTT
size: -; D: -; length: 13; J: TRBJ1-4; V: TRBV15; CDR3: CATSYQSGEKLFF; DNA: TGTGCCACCAGCTACCAATCGGGGGAAAAACTGTTTTTT
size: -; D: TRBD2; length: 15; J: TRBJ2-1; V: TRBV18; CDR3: CASSPPTSGRKEQFF; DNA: TGTGCCAGCTCACCACCGACTAGCGGGAGGAAAGAGCAGTTCTTC
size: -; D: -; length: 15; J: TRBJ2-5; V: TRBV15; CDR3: CATSRVADPQETQYF; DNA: TGTGCCACCAGCAGAGTAGCGGACCCTCAAGAGACCCAGTACTTC
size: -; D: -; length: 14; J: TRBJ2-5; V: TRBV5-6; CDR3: CASTLLGPQETQYF; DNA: TGTGCCAGCACCCTACTAGGGCCTCAAGAGACCCAGTACTTC
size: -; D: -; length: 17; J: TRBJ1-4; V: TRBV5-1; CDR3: CASAGTGLQSTNEKLFF; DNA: TGCGCCAGCGCGGGCACTGGACTGCAGTCAACTAATGAAAAACTGTTTTTT
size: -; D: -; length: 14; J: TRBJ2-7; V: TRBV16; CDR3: CASSQQTGFGEQYF; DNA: TGTGCCAGCAGCCAACAAACAGGGTTCGGCGAGCAGTACTTC
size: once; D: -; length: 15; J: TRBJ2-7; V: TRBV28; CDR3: CASRFAGTYSYEQYF; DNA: TGTGCCAGCAGATTCGCCGGGACATACTCCTACGAGCAGTACTTC
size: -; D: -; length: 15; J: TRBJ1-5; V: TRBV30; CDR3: CAWTVLHEGNQPQHF; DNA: TGTGCCTGGACGGTCCTCCACGAAGGCAATCAGCCCCAGCATTTT
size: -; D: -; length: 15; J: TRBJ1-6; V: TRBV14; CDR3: CASSQVAGGDSPLHF; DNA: TGTGCCAGCAGCCAAGTGGCCGGCGGGGATTCACCCCTCCACTTT
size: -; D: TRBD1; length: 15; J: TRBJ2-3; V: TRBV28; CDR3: CASSLSGQGEDTQYF; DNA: TGTGCCAGCAGTTTGTCCGGTCAGGGGGAAGATACGCAGTATTTT
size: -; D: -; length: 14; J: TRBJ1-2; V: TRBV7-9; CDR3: CASSLERQLYGYTF; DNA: TGTGCCAGCAGCTTAGAGAGACAGCTCTATGGCTACACCTTC
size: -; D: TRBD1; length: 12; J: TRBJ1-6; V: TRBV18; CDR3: CATGTDNSPLHF; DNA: TGTGCCACTGGGACAGATAATTCACCCCTCCACTTT
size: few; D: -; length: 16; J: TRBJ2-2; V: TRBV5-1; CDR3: CASSLNGQGNTGELFF; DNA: TGCGCCAGCAGCTTGAATGGGCAGGGGAACACCGGGGAGCTGTTTTTT
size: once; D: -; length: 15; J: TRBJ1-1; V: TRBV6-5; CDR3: CASSYEPQGGTEAFF; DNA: TGTGCCAGCAGTTACGAACCTCAGGGTGGCACTGAAGCTTTCTTT
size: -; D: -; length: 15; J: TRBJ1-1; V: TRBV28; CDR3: CASTHSYRRNTEAFF; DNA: TGTGCCAGCACCCATTCCTACAGGAGGAACACTGAAGCTTTCTTT
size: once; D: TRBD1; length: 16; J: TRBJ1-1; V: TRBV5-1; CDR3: CASSLGGTGVGTEAFF; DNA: TGCGCCAGCAGCTTGGGCGGAACAGGGGTTGGCACTGAAGCTTTCTTT
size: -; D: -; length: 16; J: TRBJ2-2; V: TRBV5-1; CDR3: CASSLVGGSLTGELFF; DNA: TGCGCCAGCAGCTTGGTTGGGGGGTCCCTCACCGGGGAGCTGTTTTTT
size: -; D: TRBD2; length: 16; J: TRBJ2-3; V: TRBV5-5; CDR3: CASSSGLAGYSDTQYF; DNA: TGTGCCAGCAGCTCGGGGTTAGCGGGGTACTCAGATACGCAGTATTTT
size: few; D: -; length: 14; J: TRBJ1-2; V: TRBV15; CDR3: CATSRDLTGYGYTF; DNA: TGTGCCACCAGCAGAGATCTCACGGGCTATGGCTACACCTTC
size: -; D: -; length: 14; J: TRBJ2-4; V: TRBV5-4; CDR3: CASSATASKNIQYF; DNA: TGTGCCAGCAGCGCTACCGCTTCCAAAAACATTCAGTACTTC
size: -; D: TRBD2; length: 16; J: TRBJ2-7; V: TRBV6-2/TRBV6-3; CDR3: CASSYSLREGHYEQYF; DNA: TGTGCCAGCAGTTACTCTCTGCGGGAGGGCCACTACGAGCAGTACTTC
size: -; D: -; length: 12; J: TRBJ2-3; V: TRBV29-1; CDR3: CSVGEGSDTQYF; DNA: TGCAGCGTTGGTGAGGGTTCAGATACGCAGTATTTT
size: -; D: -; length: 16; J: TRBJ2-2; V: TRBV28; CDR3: CASSFASAANTGELFF; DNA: TGTGCCAGCAGTTTCGCCTCGGCGGCGAACACCGGGGAGCTGTTTTTT
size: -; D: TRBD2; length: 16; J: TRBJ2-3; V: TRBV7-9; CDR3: CASSSGIAGDTDTQYF; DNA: TGTGCCAGCAGCTCCGGGATAGCGGGAGACACAGATACGCAGTATTTT
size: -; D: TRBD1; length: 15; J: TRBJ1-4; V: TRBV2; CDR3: CASSSGGATNEKLFF; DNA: TGTGCCAGCAGTTCAGGGGGTGCAACTAATGAAAAACTGTTTTTT
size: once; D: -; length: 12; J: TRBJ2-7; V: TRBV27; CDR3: CASRGGGYEQYF; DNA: TGTGCCAGCCGTGGGGGAGGCTACGAGCAGTACTTC